This T cell receptor beta chain was identified during a study of blood T cell repertoires in COVID-19. Study in general: Sites in the United States, Italy and Spain provided acute and convalescent COVID-19 samples.

The CDR3 extends over 15 amino acids. The germline gives CDR1 SGHTA, CDR2 FQGNSA. V lost 5 bases and J lost 2; bases outside the gene matches: 6. Participants were aged about 18 to 100 years, lived in 20 to 30 US areas, and enrolled virtually. Allocation to cohorts depended on clinical history reported by the participants. Original processing notes: Amplification from reference gene primers served as the basis for estimated nucleated cell counts. The table came from immunoSEQ multiplex PCR; TCRdb's copy has only in-frame clones and leaves some out. V and J calls and clone size follow that table, whereas D and trimming were derived from the DNA. The repertoire consists of about 270,000 clones, with approximately 90% occurring once and the leading ten covering 2%.

The sample consisted of PBMCs or T cells enriched from blood (not recorded which). The sequence derives from a woman in her fifties or sixties in a cohort exposed to, infected with or recovered from COVID-19 (not recorded which). The chain uses TRBV7-2 and TRBJ1-3; TRBD1 agrees at 7 bases. The CDR3 is CASSTRQGTGNTIYF. The CDR3 DNA reads TGTGCCAGCAGCACAAGACAGGGTACTGGAAACACCATATATTTT.